The source of this TCR beta chain is a study of regulatory T cells in long-lasting Graves disease. Overall study results and limits: Patients with persistent Graves' had lower TCR diversity than newly diagnosed patients.

For this clonotype: Its antigen remains unknown.

According to the study, TCR beta libraries were built with iRepertoire HTBI primers and CDR3-region Arm-PCR. TCRdb itself ran the multiplex PCR reads through MiXCR, one entry per CDR3 protein. The table shows some 470,000 distinct CDR3 sequences, with 20% to 25% occurring only once. Noted time point: persistent/refractory GD, antithyroid drugs over 5 years with positive TRAb. With RNA extracted from PBMCs as input, the TCR library was made. Those enrolled as patients came out of an endocrinology department in Xi'an, China. Germline trimming cut 5 bases from V and 4 bases from J; bases unmatched to any gene: 13. Germline values: CDR1 LNHDA, CDR2 SQIVND (reference sequence). This CDR3 region has 16 residues.

The TCR was taken from a female donor with Graves disease. The V gene is TRBV19, the J gene TRBJ1-1; 7 bases match TRBD1. Sequencing used peripheral blood mononuclear cells (PBMCs), obtained when the disease was refractory, from a patient treated with antithyroid drugs. The CDR3 DNA reads TGTGCCAGTAGTTCGACAGGGCAGGTCCCCCCCACTGAAGCTTTCTTT. It yields the protein CASSSTGQVPPTEAFF. Variable domain in full (rest from reference TRBV19 and TRBJ1-1): DGGITQSPKYLFRKEGQNVTLSCEQNLNHDAMYWYRQDPGQGLRLIYYSQIVNDFQKGDIAEGYSVSREKKESFPLTVTSAQKNPTAFYLCASSSTGQVPPTEAFFGQGTRLTVV.